The source of this T cell receptor beta chain is a study of response to subunit inactivated influenza vaccine. MiXCR, applied by TCRdb to the RT-PCR reads, yields one record per CDR3 protein. This table has hundreds of thousands of distinct CDR3 sequences, about 15% appearing once. This clonotype was found a few times. Its antigen is not known. Deletions cut 6 bases from V and 2 bases from J, with 12 bases between. The CDR3 length is 14 residues. Overall study results and limits: T cells newly recruited by each seasonal influenza vaccination are few, the authors suggested.

The chain has TRBV12-3 or TRBV12-4 and TRBJ2-3; D unclear. Sample: PBMCs from blood, taken approximately 13 days after vaccination. The sequence derives from a man between 45 and 60 years old who received an inactivated influenza vaccine. The CDR3, as DNA: TGTGCCAGCAGGGTTGGCCCAGCCACAGATACGCAGTATTTT. It specifies CASRVGPATDTQYF.